This T cell receptor beta chain was obtained from a study of technical replicates of blood from a handful of donors. Only in-frame clones appear in the TCRdb table, and some are missing; sequencing was by immunoSEQ multiplex PCR. The sample includes 60,000 to 90,000 clones, 95% seen only once; the top ten take roughly 0.24%. Germline V gene sequence: CDR1 SNHLY, CDR2 FYNNEI. The CDR3 covers 14 residues. V dropped 1 base and J dropped 4 bases, with 8 bases sitting between them. Sequencing was carried out using T cells isolated from PBMCs. The receptor was isolated from a human donor in good health. J is TRBJ1-5 and V is TRBV2; D is unclear. The CDR3: CASSEDRGNQPQHF. CDR3 bases: TGTGCCAGCAGTGAAGATCGGGGTAATCAGCCCCAGCATTTT.